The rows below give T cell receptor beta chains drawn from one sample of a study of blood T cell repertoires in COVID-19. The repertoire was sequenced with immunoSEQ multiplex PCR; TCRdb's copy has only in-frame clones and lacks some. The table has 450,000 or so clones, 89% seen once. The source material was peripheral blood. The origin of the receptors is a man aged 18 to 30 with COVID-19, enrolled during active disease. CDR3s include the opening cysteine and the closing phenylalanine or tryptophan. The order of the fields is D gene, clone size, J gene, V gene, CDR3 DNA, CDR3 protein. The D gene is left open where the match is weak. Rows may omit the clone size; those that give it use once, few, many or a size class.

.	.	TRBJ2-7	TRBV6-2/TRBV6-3	TGTGCCAGCAGTAAAGGGGCGATGGTCTCCTACGAGCAGTACTTC	CASSKGAMVSYEQYF
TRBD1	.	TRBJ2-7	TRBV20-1	TGCAGTGCTCGTGACAGGGGGCATAGCGAGCAGTACTTC	CSARDRGHSEQYF
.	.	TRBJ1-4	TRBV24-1	TGTGCCACCAGTGATGGAGGCAGGGAAAAACTGTTTTTT	CATSDGGREKLFF
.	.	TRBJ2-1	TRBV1	TGCACCAGCAGGACTACCTACAATGAGCAGTTCTTC	CTSRTTYNEQFF
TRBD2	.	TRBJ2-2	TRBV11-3	TGTGCCAGCAGCTTAGATCGGGGGGGGACTCACGGTTCCGGGGAGCTGTTTTTT	CASSLDRGGTHGSGELFF
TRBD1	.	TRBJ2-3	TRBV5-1	TGCGCCAGCAGCACGGGACAGCAGGTAGATACGCAGTATTTT	CASSTGQQVDTQYF
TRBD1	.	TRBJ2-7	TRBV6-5	TGTGCCAGCAGGACGTCAGGGGGCTACGAGCAGTACTTC	CASRTSGGYEQYF
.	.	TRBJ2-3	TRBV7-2	TGTGCCAGCAGCTCCTACACAGATACGCAGTATTTT	CASSSYTDTQYF
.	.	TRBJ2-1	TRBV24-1	TGTGCCACCAGTGATGGATTTATGGGACTCAACTACAATGAGCAGTTCTTC	CATSDGFMGLNYNEQFF
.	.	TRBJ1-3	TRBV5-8	TGTGCCAGCAGCCAGGTCGGGGTACGAAACACCATATATTTT	CASSQVGVRNTIYF
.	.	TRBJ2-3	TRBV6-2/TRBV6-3	TGTGCCAGCAGTTCCCGCCAGGGCGGAAAAGATACGCAGTATTTT	CASSSRQGGKDTQYF
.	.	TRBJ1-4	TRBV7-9	TGTGCCAGCAGGGGGGGTTTGGGAGAAAAACTGTTTTTT	CASRGGLGEKLFF
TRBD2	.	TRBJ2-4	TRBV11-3	TGTGCCAGCAGCTTAGGGGATCTAGCGGGGCAAGCCAAAAACATTCAGTACTTC	CASSLGDLAGQAKNIQYF
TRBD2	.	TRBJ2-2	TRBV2	TGTGCCAGCAGTATGCGCGGGGGACCCTTTGAGGCCGGGGAGCTGTTTTTT	CASSMRGGPFEAGELFF
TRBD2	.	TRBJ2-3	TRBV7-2	TGTGCCAGCAGCTTAATGTCTAGCGGGACCTCCACAGATACGCAGTATTTT	CASSLMSSGTSTDTQYF
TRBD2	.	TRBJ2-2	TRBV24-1	TGTGCCACCAGTGATTACAGCGGGGGGAACACCGGGGAGCTGTTTTTT	CATSDYSGGNTGELFF
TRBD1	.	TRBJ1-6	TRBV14	TGTGCCAGCAGCCAGAACAGGGGGCGCGATTCACCCCTCCACTTT	CASSQNRGRDSPLHF
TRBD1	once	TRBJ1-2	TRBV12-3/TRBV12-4	TGTGCCAGCGATCACAGGGGGGATGGCTACACCTTC	CASDHRGDGYTF
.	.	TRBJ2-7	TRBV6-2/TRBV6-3	TGTGCCAGCAGTTATTATGTTTCCTACGAGCAGTACTTC	CASSYYVSYEQYF
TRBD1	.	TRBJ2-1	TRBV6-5	TGTGCCAGCAGCTACAGGGGGAAGTACAATGAGCAGTTCTTC	CASSYRGKYNEQFF
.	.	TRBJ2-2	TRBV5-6	TGTGCCAGCAGCTTTGGGAGCGAATCCGGGGAGCTGTTTTTT	CASSFGSESGELFF
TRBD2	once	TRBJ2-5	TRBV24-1	TGTGCCACCAGTGATATTACCGGGAGGGCCGGAGAGACCCAGTACTTC	CATSDITGRAGETQYF
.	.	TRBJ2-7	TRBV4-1	TGCGCCAGCAGCCCGCAACCCGGGGGGCTGACCGAGCAGTACTTC	CASSPQPGGLTEQYF
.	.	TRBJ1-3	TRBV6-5	TGTGCCAGCAGTTCCTCCGATAGCTCTGGAAACACCATATATTTT	CASSSSDSSGNTIYF